Listed below are T cell receptor beta chains from one sample, sequenced in a study of T cell responses to AZD1222 COVID-19 vaccine. Clones were sequenced by immunoSEQ multiplex PCR, and TCRdb holds only the in-frame ones, with some missing. The sample lists approximately 61,000 clones, over 75% seen once, with approximately 24% in the top ten. This material consisted of peripheral blood, taken 28 days after the second AZD1222 dose. These TCRs come from an adult who received the AZD1222 COVID-19 vaccine. CDR3s include the opening cysteine and the closing phenylalanine or tryptophan. D genes are given only for firm matches. Clone size is stated in some rows and not others, as once, few, many or a class when expanded.

length | J | V | size | D | DNA | CDR3
15 | TRBJ1-2 | TRBV9 | NA | NA | TGTGCCAGCAGCGTAGGAGGGGTACGAAACTATGGCTACACCTTC | CASSVGGVRNYGYTF
14 | TRBJ1-1 | TRBV28 | NA | NA | TGTGCCAGCAGTTTCCAGATACCGAACACTGAAGCTTTCTTT | CASSFQIPNTEAFF
14 | TRBJ1-4 | TRBV5-1 | once | NA | TGCGCCAGCAGCTTCGGGGGGGCGGATGAAAAACTGTTTTTT | CASSFGGADEKLFF
15 | TRBJ1-4 | TRBV10-2 | NA | TRBD1 | TGCGCCAGCAGAGACGGACAGGGATGGAATGAAAAACTGTTTTTT | CASRDGQGWNEKLFF
16 | TRBJ2-7 | TRBV15 | NA | TRBD2 | TGTGCCACCAGCAGAGATCTGTCTAGCGGGAGTTACGAGCAGTACTTC | CATSRDLSSGSYEQYF
15 | TRBJ1-5 | TRBV30 | few | TRBD1 | TGTGCCTGGAGTGTTAAGGGGACAGTTTATCAGCCCCAGCATTTT | CAWSVKGTVYQPQHF
12 | TRBJ1-2 | TRBV2 | NA | NA | TGTGCCAGCAGTGAGCAGAACTATGGCTACACCTTC | CASSEQNYGYTF
16 | TRBJ2-3 | TRBV7-9 | NA | NA | TGTGCCAGCAGCTCCGGAGGAAGGGGAAGGACAGATACGCAGTATTTT | CASSSGGRGRTDTQYF
11 | TRBJ1-1 | TRBV30 | NA | NA | TGTGCCTGGAATTTAGGGGCCATAGCTTTCTTT | CAWNLGAIAFF
15 | TRBJ1-6 | TRBV9 | NA | NA | TGTGCCAGCAGCGCCCGGGCCCTTCAGGGTTCACCCCTCCACTTT | CASSARALQGSPLHF
15 | TRBJ1-5 | TRBV6-6 | NA | NA | TGTGCCAGTGGGTTACTCGGGGGCACCAATCAGCCCCAGCATTTT | CASGLLGGTNQPQHF
17 | TRBJ2-2 | TRBV4-1 | few | TRBD2 | TGCGCCAGCAGCCGGACTAGCGGGAGTCGGGAGGCCGGGGAGCTGTTTTTT | CASSRTSGSREAGELFF
20 | TRBJ2-1 | TRBV11-2 | NA | TRBD2 | TGTGCCAGCAGCTTAGAAGGACTAGCGGGAGCACGGTGGTCCTACAATGAGCAGTTCTTC | CASSLEGLAGARWSYNEQFF
13 | TRBJ1-1 | TRBV6-4 | NA | NA | TGTGCCAGCAGTCGTTGGATGGGGGATGAAGCTTTCTTT | CASSRWMGDEAFF
16 | TRBJ2-3 | TRBV28 | NA | TRBD2 | TGTGCCAGCAGCCCTTATTTTACTAGCGGAACAGATACGCAGTATTTT | CASSPYFTSGTDTQYF
15 | TRBJ2-7 | TRBV18 | NA | NA | TGTGCCAGCTCACCACCGGGCGGGGAAGGGTACGAGCAGTACTTC | CASSPPGGEGYEQYF
14 | TRBJ2-7 | TRBV28 | NA | TRBD1 | TGTGCCAGCAGCGGGGGGACAGGGGGTGGCGAGCAGTACTTC | CASSGGTGGGEQYF
13 | TRBJ1-1 | TRBV4-1 | NA | NA | TGCGCCAGCAGCAGGGGTGGGGACACTGAAGCTTTCTTT | CASSRGGDTEAFF
16 | TRBJ2-1 | TRBV7-9 | NA | TRBD1 | TGTGCCAGCAGCATAGGACAGGGAAAAGGCGGCGATGAGCAGTTCTTC | CASSIGQGKGGDEQFF
14 | TRBJ2-7 | TRBV14 | few | NA | TGTGCCAGCAGCCGTCGCGGAGGGGGCCGCGAGCAGTACTTC | CASSRRGGGREQYF
16 | TRBJ1-2 | TRBV6-2/TRBV6-3 | NA | NA | TGTGCCAGCACCCCCCCAAGAGGAGGGGGTAACTATGGCTACACCTTC | CASTPPRGGGNYGYTF
15 | TRBJ1-5 | TRBV6-5 | NA | TRBD1 | TGTGCCAGCGGGGAAAGGACAGGGGACCATCAGCCCCAGCATTTT | CASGERTGDHQPQHF
14 | TRBJ1-1 | TRBV28 | once | NA | TGTGCCAGCAGTTTATGGGGGGAAGGCACTGAAGCTTTCTTT | CASSLWGEGTEAFF
15 | TRBJ2-1 | TRBV19 | NA | NA | TGTGCCAGTAGTATAGCTGTGGGGGGACACAATGAGCAGTTCTTC | CASSIAVGGHNEQFF
15 | TRBJ2-7 | TRBV7-2 | once | TRBD2 | TGTGCCAGCAGCCACGGGACTAGCGGATATTACGAGCAGTACTTC | CASSHGTSGYYEQYF
15 | TRBJ2-7 | TRBV2 | NA | TRBD1 | TGTGCCAGCAAGGCCGGGACAGGGGAAAACTACGAGCAGTACTTC | CASKAGTGENYEQYF
17 | TRBJ2-3 | TRBV3-1/TRBV3-2 | few | TRBD2 | TGTGCCATCCTCAGATGTCCTAGCGGGCGGAGCACAGATACGCAGTATTTT | CAILRCPSGRSTDTQYF
14 | TRBJ2-1 | TRBV27 | NA | NA | TGTGCCAGCAGTTTAATGGGAAACTACAATGAGCAGTTCTTC | CASSLMGNYNEQFF
13 | TRBJ1-2 | TRBV7-3 | NA | NA | TGTGCCAGCAGCTTAAGGGCGGACTATGGCTACACCTTC | CASSLRADYGYTF
11 | TRBJ2-1 | TRBV7-8 | NA | NA | TGTGCCAGCAGCCCATACAATGAGCAGTTCTTC | CASSPYNEQFF
16 | TRBJ1-6 | TRBV5-6 | NA | NA | TGTGCCAGCAGCCCCACCCCGGGTATCTATAATTCACCCCTCCACTTT | CASSPTPGIYNSPLHF
17 | TRBJ2-4 | TRBV28 | NA | TRBD1 | TGTGCCAGCACCCCTACCGGGACAGGGGGCTTCAAAAACATTCAGTACTTC | CASTPTGTGGFKNIQYF
13 | TRBJ2-1 | TRBV12-3/TRBV12-4 | NA | NA | TGTGCCAGCAGTTTGGCGGCGGAAGATGAGCAGTTCTTC | CASSLAAEDEQFF
15 | TRBJ2-7 | TRBV29-1 | NA | TRBD2 | TGCAGCGTTGAAGATCCAAGCGGGAGCTCCTACGAGCAGTACTTC | CSVEDPSGSSYEQYF
14 | TRBJ2-2 | TRBV9 | NA | NA | TGTGCCAGCAGCGTGACGCTAGCGACCGGGGAGCTGTTTTTT | CASSVTLATGELFF
14 | TRBJ1-6 | TRBV5-1 | NA | NA | TGCGCCAGCAGCTTACAGAGGGATAATTCACCCCTCCACTTT | CASSLQRDNSPLHF
19 | TRBJ2-7 | TRBV15 | NA | TRBD2 | TGTGCCACCAGCCCCCGGGTGGGCCTAGCGGAACTATACTCCTACGAGCAGTACTTC | CATSPRVGLAELYSYEQYF
13 | TRBJ2-7 | TRBV19 | NA | NA | TGTGCCACCCAGGGTCGGAGCTCCTACGAGCAGTACTTC | CATQGRSSYEQYF
16 | TRBJ1-2 | TRBV7-2 | NA | TRBD1 | TGTGCCAGCAGCCCGCCCAGGGGGTCCTTTAACTATGGCTACACCTTC | CASSPPRGSFNYGYTF
18 | TRBJ2-3 | TRBV7-2 | once | TRBD2 | TGTGCCAGCAGCTTAGAAAGGGCAGGGCGGGGGTTTAAAAATACGCAGTATTTT | CASSLERAGRGFKNTQYF
13 | TRBJ2-7 | TRBV6-5 | NA | NA | TGTGCCAGCTCAGGCCACGAGGTGGACGAGCAGTACTTC | CASSGHEVDEQYF
17 | TRBJ1-5 | TRBV7-9 | few | NA | TGTGCCAGCAGCTTAGGATCGTCAGGGATGGGCAATCAGCCCCAGCATTTT | CASSLGSSGMGNQPQHF
15 | TRBJ2-7 | TRBV3-1/TRBV3-2 | NA | NA | TGTGCCAGCAGCCTACCAGGGCGGACCTCCTACGAGCAGTACTTC | CASSLPGRTSYEQYF
13 | TRBJ2-3 | TRBV6-2/TRBV6-3 | NA | NA | TGTGCCAGCAGTTACAGGGCGAAAGATACGCAGTATTTT | CASSYRAKDTQYF
15 | TRBJ2-7 | TRBV6-5 | NA | TRBD1 | TGTGCCAGCAGCCTGCGGGGACAGGGTCCCTACGAGCAGTACTTC | CASSLRGQGPYEQYF
14 | TRBJ2-3 | TRBV28 | NA | NA | TGTGCCCATTCTGGGTGGGGCAGCACAGATACGCAGTATTTT | CAHSGWGSTDTQYF
14 | TRBJ1-4 | TRBV7-9 | few | TRBD1 | TGTGCCAGCAGCTTAGGGACAGGGCGTGAAAAACTGTTTTTT | CASSLGTGREKLFF
13 | TRBJ2-7 | TRBV29-1 | NA | NA | TGCAGCGTTGAAGATCAGAGCTCCTACGAGCAGTACTTC | CSVEDQSSYEQYF